These 27 T cell receptor beta chains originate from one sample sequenced in a study of beta chain features in type 1 diabetes. Isolated RNA was reverse transcribed in full, so expressed TCRB transcripts were sequenced. TCRdb's table, derived via immunoSEQ multiplex PCR, lists solely in-frame clones and lacks some. This table holds about 19,000 clones, around 46% found once. Sequences were obtained from stem cell memory CD4+ T cells from blood. All receptors derive from a man younger than 35 in good health.

V is TRBV15 and J is TRBJ1-1; no definite D call. The CDR3 loop spans 14 amino acids. Per the germline V gene, CDR1 is LNHNV and CDR2 is YYDKDF (reference sequence). V was trimmed by 2 bases and J by 0 bases, leaving 7 bases between them. This chain's CDR3 is CATSRPTVNTEAFF. The DNA of the CDR3 is TGTGCCACCAGCAGACCAACAGTGAACACTGAAGCTTTCTTT.

This clone has only a few counts. The chain links TRBV9 to TRBJ2-6; 7 nucleotides align to TRBD2. The V gene end was trimmed by 0 bases and the J gene end by 0 bases; junction bases not matched to a gene: 6. The CDR3 consists of 18 residues. The V gene's germline CDR1 is SGDLS and CDR2 YYNGEE. Written as DNA, the CDR3 is TGTGCCAGCAGCGTAGATATAGCGGGTCCCTCTGGGGCCAACGTCCTGACTTTC. Encoded protein: CASSVDIAGPSGANVLTF.

The rearrangement links TRBV30 to TRBJ2-7; 10 bases are shared with TRBD1. Looked up from germline, CDR1 is GTSNPN and CDR2 is SVGIG (reference sequence). V dropped 5 bases and J dropped 3; count of bases not matched to a gene: 7. This CDR3 is 14 amino acids long. The CDR3: CAWGTGQGDYEQYF. In DNA, the CDR3 is TGTGCCTGGGGAACCGGACAGGGGGACTACGAGCAGTACTTC.

The chain joins TRBV4-3 to TRBJ2-1; 10 bases fit TRBD2. With V trimmed by 0 bases and J by 10 bases, 6 bases remained unmatched. CDR1 and CDR2 (germline): LGHNA, YSLEER. This CDR3 comprises 15 residues. Written as DNA, the CDR3 is TGCGCCAGCAGCCAAGACGGAACTAGCGGGGAGGAGCAGTTCTTC. This gives the protein CASSQDGTSGEEQFF.

The rearrangement links TRBV28 to TRBJ2-1; D is undetermined. V dropped 7 bases and J dropped 5 bases, with 18 bases sitting between them. The CDR3 has 15 residues. The V gene's germline CDR1 is MDHEN and CDR2 SYDVKM. The CDR3: CASTPHVEPDNEQFF. In DNA, the CDR3 is TGTGCCAGCACCCCGCACGTTGAACCGGACAATGAGCAGTTCTTC.

The chain couples TRBV9 to TRBJ2-7, with TRBD2 identical over 9 bases. Germline assignment: CDR1 SGDLS and CDR2 YYNGEE. V trimming: 2 bases; J trimming: 6 bases; junction bases outside the gene matches: 12. The CDR3 has 16 amino acids. The chain's CDR3 is CASSVGGGRALGEQYF. The DNA for the CDR3 is TGTGCCAGCAGCGTTGGTGGCGGGAGGGCCCTGGGCGAGCAGTACTTC.

The rearrangement uses TRBV7-3 and TRBJ2-2; D may be TRBD2 (6 bases). CDR1 is SGHTA and CDR2 is FQGTGA in the germline V gene. This CDR3 contains 14 residues. The V and J ends lost 1 base and 9 bases respectively, with 12 bases between them. The CDR3 loop is CASSLIGSGWELFF. The CDR3 bases are TGTGCCAGCAGCTTAATAGGTAGCGGCTGGGAGCTGTTTTTT.

This clone turned up a few times. The sample has other DNA sequences that encode this CDR3 too. This chain connects TRBV19 to TRBJ1-2; TRBD1 matches at 10 bases. V trimming: 5 bases; J trimming: 4 bases; junction bases outside the gene matches: 4. The CDR3 runs 14 residues. The germline V gene has CDR1 LNHDA and CDR2 SQIVND (reference sequence). This CDR3 reads CASSPGTGAYGYTF. The CDR3, as DNA: TGTGCCAGTAGTCCAGGGACAGGGGCCTATGGCTACACCTTC.

This chain links TRBV30 with TRBJ1-2; 7 bases agree with TRBD1. V gave up 3 bases and J gave up 6 bases; unmatched junction bases: 4. The CDR3 covers 12 residues. Germline-derived CDR1 and CDR2 are GTSNPN and SVGIG (reference sequence). DNA for the CDR3: TGTGCCTGGAGGGAAACAGGGGATGGCTACACCTTC. Translation: CAWRETGDGYTF.

The table lists this clone with a few counts. The rearrangement links TRBV11-1 to TRBJ2-7; 15 bases fit TRBD2. Per germline, CDR1 SGHAT and CDR2 FQDESV (reference sequence). The J segment lost 6 bases and the V segment lost 4 bases, leaving 1 base of the junction unmatched. The CDR3 runs to 14 residues. DNA for the CDR3: TGTGCCAGCAGCTCGGGACTAGCGGGAGGCGAGCAGTACTTC. Protein sequence: CASSSGLAGGEQYF.

The count of this clone is one. The rearrangement links TRBV5-1 to TRBJ2-5, with D possibly TRBD2 on 5 matching bases. V was cut by 4 bases and J by 5 bases, with 9 bases left in between. Germline V gene lookup returns CDR1 SGHRS and CDR2 YFSETQ. This CDR3 is 12 amino acids long. The CDR3 reads CASSTDLETQYF. As DNA, the CDR3 is TGCGCCAGCAGCACGGACTTGGAGACCCAGTACTTC.

The chain joins TRBV7-6 to TRBJ2-7; tentative D call: TRBD1 (5 bases). From germline, CDR1 is SGHVS and CDR2 FNYEAQ. The CDR3 totals 13 residues. Deletions cut 5 bases from V and 4 bases from J, with 12 bases between. The CDR3 here is CASSPTQGYEQYF. The CDR3 DNA reads TGTGCCAGCAGCCCAACGCAGGGTTACGAGCAGTACTTC. Based on the CDR3 plus reference TRBV7-6 and TRBJ2-7, the full variable domain is GAGVSQSPRYKVTKRGQDVALRCDPISGHVSLYWYRQALGQGPEFLTYFNYEAQQDKSGLPNDRFSAERPEGSISTLTIQRTEQRDSAMYRCASSPTQGYEQYFGPGTRLTVT.

This clone turned up a few times. Sequence at one end of the junction differs from germline and may be a read error. The chain uses TRBV7-9 and TRBJ2-7; D might be TRBD1 (5 bases). Germline V CDR1 and CDR2: SEHNR, FQNEAQ (reference sequence). The CDR3 extends over 14 amino acids. The CDR3 DNA is TGTGCCAGCAGCCCCCCGATGGGGCGCCCCTCCTGTAGCTTC. Translation gives CASSPPMGRPSCSF.

This clone was seen a handful of times. The rearrangement joins TRBV28 to TRBJ2-7; 7 nucleotides match TRBD2. The V gene's germline CDR1 is MDHEN and CDR2 SYDVKM. V lost 6 bases and J lost 9; bases outside the gene matches: 14. CDR3 length equals 14 residues. CDR3 sequence (DNA): TGTGCCAGCAGGTCCGGGACTAACCTACCGGTGCAGTACTTC. The encoded protein is CASRSGTNLPVQYF. The whole variable domain, filled in from reference TRBV28 and TRBJ2-7, reads DVKVTQSSRYLVKRTGEKVFLECVQDMDHENMFWYRQDPGLGLRLIYFSYDVKMKEKGDIPEGYSVSREKKERFSLILESASTNQTSMYLCASRSGTNLPVQYFGPGTRLTVT.

This chain connects TRBV7-3 to TRBJ2-3; 7 bases map to TRBD2. The CDR3 covers 14 residues. Trimming removed 5 bases from V and 4 bases from J; junction bases left unmatched: 6. Per germline, CDR1 SGHTA and CDR2 FQGTGA. DNA of the CDR3: TGTGCCAGCAGCCCCGGGACTACGGCAGATACGCAGTATTTT. Protein sequence: CASSPGTTADTQYF.

This sequence joins TRBV7-2 and TRBJ2-4, with D perhaps TRBD2 (6 bases). In germline, CDR1 is SGHTA, CDR2 FQGNSA. Trimming removed 1 base from V and 3 bases from J, with 13 bases in between. The CDR3 covers 16 residues. Written as DNA, the CDR3 is TGTGCCAGCAGCTTAGGGCTAGGGGAGGTCAAAAACATTCAGTACTTC. The encoded protein is CASSLGLGEVKNIQYF.

The chain is built from TRBV19 and TRBJ2-7, with 10 bases that match TRBD2. The germline V gene encodes CDR1 LNHDA and CDR2 SQIVND (reference sequence). The CDR3 is 14 residues long. Germline trimming cut 3 bases from V and 6 bases from J; bases unmatched to any gene: 5. The CDR3 sequence is CASSIPSGSGEQYF. CDR3 DNA: TGTGCCAGTAGTATTCCTAGCGGGAGTGGCGAGCAGTACTTC.

The CDR3 region is CASSQRAGGRETQYF. The DNA for the CDR3 is TGTGCCAGCAGTCAAAGGGCGGGGGGGCGAGAGACCCAGTACTTC. The chain links TRBV28 to TRBJ2-5; 9 nucleotides align to TRBD2. Germline V gene data show CDR1 as MDHEN and CDR2 as SYDVKM. The CDR3 runs to 15 residues. J gave up 4 bases and V 5 bases, and 8 bases lay outside the gene matches.

The chain combines TRBV7-3 with TRBJ1-1, with D possibly TRBD1 on 5 matching bases. The germline V gene has CDR1 SGHTA and CDR2 FQGTGA. The CDR3 length is 15 residues. V lost 5 bases, J lost 1 base, and 14 bases lay in between. CDR3 nucleotide sequence: TGTGCCAGCAGCCCCGGGGGAGGGCGGAACACTGAAGCTTTCTTT. Protein: CASSPGGGRNTEAFF. Full variable domain (missing parts from reference TRBV7-3 and TRBJ1-1): GAGVSQTPSNKVTEKGKYVELRCDPISGHTALYWYRQSLGQGPEFLIYFQGTGAADDSGLPNDRFFAVRPEGSVSTLKIQRTERGDSAVYLCASSPGGGRNTEAFFGQGTRLTVV.

This clone showed up just a few times. The chain has TRBV2 and TRBJ2-7, with 11 bases identical to TRBD2. J lost 6 bases, V lost 5 bases, and 0 bases had no gene match. Germline CDR1 reads SNHLY; CDR2 reads FYNNEI. The CDR3 runs 12 residues. The CDR3 here is CASSLAGGEQYF. For the CDR3, the DNA is TGTGCCAGCAGTCTAGCGGGAGGCGAGCAGTACTTC.

The sample holds a few counts of this clone. The chain couples TRBV6-1 to TRBJ1-1; 7 bases agree with TRBD1. The V gene end was trimmed by 3 bases and the J gene end by 3 bases; junction bases not matched to a gene: 10. Germline-derived CDR1 and CDR2 are MNHNS and SASEGT. CDR3 size: 16 residues. In DNA, the CDR3 is TGTGCCAGCAGTGACGATCTTAGGGGGCCGGACACTGAAGCTTTCTTT. Translated, it gives CASSDDLRGPDTEAFF.

CDR3 in DNA: TGTGCCAGCAGTTTTGCCAGCGACACAGATACGCAGTATTTT. It codes for CASSFASDTDTQYF. This sequence joins TRBV28 and TRBJ2-3; no reliable D call. Germline values: CDR1 MDHEN, CDR2 SYDVKM. Trimming left V 3 bases short and J 2 bases short, with 9 bases between. The CDR3 has 14 amino acids.

This chain joins TRBV19 and TRBJ1-5, with 8 bases that match TRBD1. CDR3 size: 15 residues. Per the germline V gene, CDR1 is LNHDA and CDR2 is SQIVND (reference sequence). The ends lost 5 bases at V and 4 bases at J; junction bases unmatched: 7. CDR3 residues: CASSSGGVFNQPQHF. The CDR3 coding sequence is TGTGCCAGTAGTTCAGGGGGCGTATTTAATCAGCCCCAGCATTTT.

The genes are TRBV5-1 and TRBJ2-7, with D perhaps matching TRBD2 (5 bases). V was pared by 2 bases and J by 1 base, with 10 bases between. The CDR3 is 14 residues long. CDR1 and CDR2 (germline): SGHRS, YFSETQ. For the CDR3, the DNA is TGCGCCAGCAGCTTTGGACGGACTTCCTACGAGCAGTACTTC. As protein: CASSFGRTSYEQYF.

The sample holds a few counts of this clone. The V and J genes are TRBV18 and TRBJ1-2, with D maybe TRBD1 (5 bases). CDR1 and CDR2 (germline): KGHSH, LQKENI. The CDR3 consists of 13 residues. Trimming took 6 bases from V and 4 from J, leaving 12 bases between them. CDR3 DNA: TGTGCCAGCTCCTCCGACAGCACCTATGGCTACACCTTC. This codes for CASSSDSTYGYTF. The entire variable domain, with the rest obtained from reference TRBV18 and TRBJ1-2, is as follows: NAGVMQNPRHLVRRRGQEARLRCSPMKGHSHVYWYRQLPEEGLKFMVYLQKENIIDESGMPKERFSAEFPKEGPSILRIQQVVRGDSAAYFCASSSDSTYGYTFGSGTRLTVV.

This clone has a handful of counts. The chain is built from TRBV28 and TRBJ2-2, with a possible D match to TRBD2 (6 bases). CDR1 MDHEN and CDR2 SYDVKM come from the germline V gene. The CDR3 sequence is 16 residues long. V shed 4 bases and J shed 6 bases, with 18 bases lying between them. The CDR3 region is CASSSPWRGRAGELFF. Here the CDR3 DNA reads TGTGCCAGCAGTTCCCCCTGGAGGGGTCGGGCCGGGGAGCTGTTTTTT. Drawing the rest from reference TRBV28 and TRBJ2-2, the complete variable domain is DVKVTQSSRYLVKRTGEKVFLECVQDMDHENMFWYRQDPGLGLRLIYFSYDVKMKEKGDIPEGYSVSREKKERFSLILESASTNQTSMYLCASSSPWRGRAGELFFGEGSRLTVL.

This chain connects TRBV5-1 to TRBJ2-1, with 9 positions matching TRBD2. V dropped 4 bases and J dropped 8; count of bases not matched to a gene: 13. The length of the CDR3 is 16 residues. CDR1 and CDR2 from the germline V gene are SGHRS and YFSETQ. CDR3 sequence: CASSRRVGGGDHEQFF. DNA of the CDR3: TGCGCCAGCAGCCGCCGGGTTGGCGGGGGGGACCATGAGCAGTTCTTC.